Below, 13 T cell receptor beta chains from the same sample are listed, as sequenced in a study of cytomegalovirus exposure and HLA in healthy donors. Vbeta (60) and Jbeta (13) primers were used in the PCR. The assay was immunoSEQ multiplex PCR, and TCRdb's table has in-frame clones only and misses some. The sample has about 160,000 clones; less than 85% are singletons. Material: PBMCs. Receptors were obtained from a man aged 40-49 years in good health and CMV-seronegative.

The chain uses TRBV4-3 and TRBJ2-7; 10 bases are a match to TRBD1. The CDR3 has 14 residues. The germline V gene has CDR1 LGHNA and CDR2 YSLEER. Unmatched junction bases numbered 3, after V lost 4 bases and J lost 3 bases. The CDR3 DNA is TGCGCCAGCAGCCTTGACAGGGGGCACTACGAGCAGTACTTC. Translation: CASSLDRGHYEQYF.

The V call is TRBV7-2, the J call TRBJ1-5, with D possibly matching TRBD1 (6 bases). The CDR3 runs 12 residues. Between the trimmed V and J ends, which lost 6 bases and 6 bases, there was a span of 9 bases. Per germline, CDR1 SGHTA and CDR2 FQGNSA. The DNA for the CDR3 is TGTGCCAGCAGACAGGGCAGTCAGCCCCAGCATTTT. This translates into CASRQGSQPQHF.

V usage is TRBV4-3 and J usage is TRBJ1-3; TRBD1 aligns across 10 bases. The CDR3 has 18 amino acids. Trimming took 0 bases from V and 3 from J; bases not matched to a gene: 8. From germline, CDR1 is LGHNA and CDR2 YSLEER. The DNA for the CDR3 is TGCGCCAGCAGCCAAGATTGGGGACAGGGGTGGAGTGGAAACACCATATATTTT. It encodes CASSQDWGQGWSGNTIYF.

CDR3 sequence: CASSVVSPGEQYF. The CDR3 nucleotides are TGTGCCAGCAGCGTGGTCTCCCCAGGCGAGCAGTACTTC. V gene TRBV9 combines with J gene TRBJ2-7; no clear D gene. Germline CDR1 SGDLS, CDR2 YYNGEE. V was trimmed by 2 bases and J by 6 bases, leaving 12 bases between them. The CDR3 is made up of 13 amino acids.

This rearrangement joins TRBV6-4 to TRBJ2-7; D is perhaps TRBD1 (5 bases). The CDR3 spans 14 residues. Germline CDR1 and CDR2: MRHNA and SNTAGT. The germline V and J ends were trimmed by 8 bases and 2 bases, with 16 bases remaining between them. The CDR3 spells CASSTDPGPYEQYF. The DNA of the CDR3 is TGTGCCAGCTCGACGGATCCAGGGCCCTACGAGCAGTACTTC.

This clone was detected only a few times. The gene calls are TRBV9 and TRBJ2-7; no definite D call. The V gene lost 1 base and the J gene lost 0 bases, with 5 bases spanning the gap. The CDR3 is 13 residues long. Looked up from germline, CDR1 is SGDLS and CDR2 is YYNGEE. DNA of the CDR3: TGTGCCAGCAGCGTAACCGGCTCCTACGAGCAGTACTTC. Amino acid sequence: CASSVTGSYEQYF.

J is TRBJ2-5 and V is TRBV28; 10 nucleotides agree with TRBD1. The CDR3 runs 15 residues. Germline loops: CDR1 MDHEN, CDR2 SYDVKM. V lost 6 bases and J lost 4; bases outside the gene matches: 8. The CDR3 DNA reads TGTGCCAGCAGCCTCCCGACAGGGGGCATAGAGACCCAGTACTTC. Translating gives CASSLPTGGIETQYF.

The rearrangement uses TRBV6-4 and TRBJ2-2; D possibly corresponds to TRBD1 (6 bases). This CDR3 comprises 15 residues. Germline-derived CDR1 and CDR2 are MRHNA and SNTAGT. V lost 0 bases and J 3 bases, leaving 8 bases between the germline ends. The CDR3 protein is CASSDSDSYTGELFF. In DNA form, the CDR3 reads TGTGCCAGCAGTGACTCGGACAGCTACACCGGGGAGCTGTTTTTT.

This clone was detected only once. V gene TRBV27 combines with J gene TRBJ1-2, with 9 bases fitting TRBD1. Germline CDR1 is MNHEY and CDR2 is SMNVEV (reference sequence). V trimming: 6 bases; J trimming: 7 bases; junction bases outside the gene matches: 9. CDR3 length: 14 residues. CDR3 DNA: TGTGCCAGCAGCCCGACCGGGACAGGGTTTGGCTACACCTTC. Amino acid sequence: CASSPTGTGFGYTF.

This clone was observed a handful of times. The chain combines TRBV23-1 with TRBJ2-1, with 8 bases that match TRBD1. TRBV23-1 is sorted into the ORF group, with uncertain function. CDR3 length equals 14 residues. The trim removed 6 bases at V and 1 base at J, leaving 2 bases unmatched. DNA for the CDR3: TGCGCCAGCAGAGGGGACAGGTCCTACAATGAGCAGTTCTTC. This translates into CASRGDRSYNEQFF.

The V and J genes are TRBV18 and TRBJ1-5; D may be TRBD1 (6 bases). The germline gives CDR1 KGHSH, CDR2 LQKENI. The CDR3 spans 16 residues. Trimming removed 5 bases from V and 0 bases from J, with 14 bases in between. CDR3 region: CASSTGTLYSNQPQHF. The CDR3 DNA is TGTGCCAGCTCAACCGGGACACTTTATAGCAATCAGCCCCAGCATTTT.

The CDR3 nucleotides are TGTGCCAGCAGTACAACTAGCGGGGGGACCTACTACGAGCAGTACTTC. It yields the protein CASSTTSGGTYYEQYF. This chain links TRBV27 with TRBJ2-7, with 12 bases identical to TRBD2. The CDR3 sequence is 16 residues long. The V and J ends lost 5 bases and 3 bases, in that order; junction bases with no gene match: 8. CDR1 and CDR2 from the germline V gene are MNHEY and SMNVEV (reference sequence).

The V call is TRBV5-1, the J call TRBJ2-1, with TRBD2 identical over 9 bases. This CDR3 comprises 14 residues. Per germline, CDR1 SGHRS and CDR2 YFSETQ. Losses at the gene ends were 3 bases for V and 6 bases for J; bases not matched to a gene: 4. CDR3 amino acids: CASSSGLAFNEQFF. Written as DNA, the CDR3 is TGCGCCAGCAGCTCGGGACTAGCATTCAATGAGCAGTTCTTC.